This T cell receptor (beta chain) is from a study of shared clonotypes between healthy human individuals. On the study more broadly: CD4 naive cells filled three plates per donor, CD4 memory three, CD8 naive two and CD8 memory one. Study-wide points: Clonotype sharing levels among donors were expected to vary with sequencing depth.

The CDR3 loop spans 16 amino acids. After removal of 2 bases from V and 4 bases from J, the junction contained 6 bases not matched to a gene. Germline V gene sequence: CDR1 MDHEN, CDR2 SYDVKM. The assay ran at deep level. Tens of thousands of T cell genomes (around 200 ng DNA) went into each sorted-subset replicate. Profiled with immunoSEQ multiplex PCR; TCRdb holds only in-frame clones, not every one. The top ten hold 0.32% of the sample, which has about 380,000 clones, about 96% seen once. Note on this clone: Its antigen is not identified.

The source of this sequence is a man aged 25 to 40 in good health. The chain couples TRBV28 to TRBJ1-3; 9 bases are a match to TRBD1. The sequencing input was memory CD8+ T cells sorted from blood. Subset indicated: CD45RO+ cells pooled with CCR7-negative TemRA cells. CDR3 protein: CASSLTGQGRGNTIYF. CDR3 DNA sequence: TGTGCCAGCAGTTTAACAGGACAGGGGCGCGGAAACACCATATATTTT.